The clone carrying this T cell receptor beta chain was counted between two and nine times. Clones were sequenced by immunoSEQ multiplex PCR, and TCRdb holds only the in-frame ones, with some missing. The table has 180,000 or so clones, about nine tenths seen once. These data are taken from a study of blood T cell repertoires in COVID-19. The CDR3 consists of 14 residues. Germline-derived CDR1 and CDR2 are MNHEY and SMNVEV (reference sequence). Trimming removed 7 bases from V and 5 bases from J; junction bases left unmatched: 9. The clonotype was recovered from a man in his 70s with acute or convalescent COVID-19. Sequenced: peripheral blood. The chain combines TRBV27 with TRBJ2-7; 9 bases are a match to TRBD1. CDR3 in amino acids: CASTLGQGLNEQYF. In nucleotides, the CDR3 is TGTGCCAGCACCCTGGGACAGGGTCTGAACGAGCAGTACTTC.